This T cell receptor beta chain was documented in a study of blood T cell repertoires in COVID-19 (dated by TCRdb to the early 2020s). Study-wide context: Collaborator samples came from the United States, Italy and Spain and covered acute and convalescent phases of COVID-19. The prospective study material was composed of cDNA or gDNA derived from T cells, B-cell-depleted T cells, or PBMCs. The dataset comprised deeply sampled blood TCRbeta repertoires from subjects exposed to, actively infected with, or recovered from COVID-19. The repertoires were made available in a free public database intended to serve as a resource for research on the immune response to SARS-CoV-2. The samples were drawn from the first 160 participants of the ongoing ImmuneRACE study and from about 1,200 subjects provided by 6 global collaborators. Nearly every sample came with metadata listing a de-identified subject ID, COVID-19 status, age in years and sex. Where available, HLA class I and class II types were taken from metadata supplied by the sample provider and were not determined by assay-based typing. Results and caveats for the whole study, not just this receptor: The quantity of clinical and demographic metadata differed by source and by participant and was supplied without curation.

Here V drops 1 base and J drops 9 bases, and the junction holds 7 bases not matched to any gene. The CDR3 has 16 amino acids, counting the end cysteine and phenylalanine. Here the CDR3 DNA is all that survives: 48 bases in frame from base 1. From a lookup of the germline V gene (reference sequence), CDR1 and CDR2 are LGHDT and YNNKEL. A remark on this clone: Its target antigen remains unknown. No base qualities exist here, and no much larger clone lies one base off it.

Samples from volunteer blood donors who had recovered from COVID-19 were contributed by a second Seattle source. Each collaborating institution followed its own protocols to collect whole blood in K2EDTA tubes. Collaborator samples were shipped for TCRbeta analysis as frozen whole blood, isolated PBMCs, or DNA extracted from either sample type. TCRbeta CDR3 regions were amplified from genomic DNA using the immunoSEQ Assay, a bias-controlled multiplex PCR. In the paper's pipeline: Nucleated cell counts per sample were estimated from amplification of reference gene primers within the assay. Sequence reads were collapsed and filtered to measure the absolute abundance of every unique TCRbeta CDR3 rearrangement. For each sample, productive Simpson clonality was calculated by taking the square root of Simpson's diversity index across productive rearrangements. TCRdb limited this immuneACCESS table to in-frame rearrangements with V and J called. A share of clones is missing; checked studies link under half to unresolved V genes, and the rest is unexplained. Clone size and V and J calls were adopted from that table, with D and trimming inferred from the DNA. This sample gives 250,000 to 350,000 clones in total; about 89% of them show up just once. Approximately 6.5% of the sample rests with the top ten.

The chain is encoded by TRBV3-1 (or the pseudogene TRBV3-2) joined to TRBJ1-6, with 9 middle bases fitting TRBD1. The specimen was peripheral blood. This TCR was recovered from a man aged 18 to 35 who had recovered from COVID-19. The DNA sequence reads TGTGCCAGCAGCCAAGGGGACAGGGAGGGATCTTCACCCCTCCACTTT. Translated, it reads CASSQGDREGSSPLHF.